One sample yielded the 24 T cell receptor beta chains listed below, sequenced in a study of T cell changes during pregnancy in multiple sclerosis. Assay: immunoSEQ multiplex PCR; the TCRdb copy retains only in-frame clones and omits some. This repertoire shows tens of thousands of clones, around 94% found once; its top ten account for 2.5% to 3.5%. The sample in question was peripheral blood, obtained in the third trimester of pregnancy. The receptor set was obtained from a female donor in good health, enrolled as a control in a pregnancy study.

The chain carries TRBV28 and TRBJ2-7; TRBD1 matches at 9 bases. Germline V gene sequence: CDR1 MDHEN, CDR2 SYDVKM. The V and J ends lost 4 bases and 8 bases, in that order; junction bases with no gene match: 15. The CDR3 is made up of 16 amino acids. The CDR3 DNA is TGTGCCAGCAGTTCTTCAACCTCGGGACAGGGTAGAAAGCAGTACTTC. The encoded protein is CASSSSTSGQGRKQYF.

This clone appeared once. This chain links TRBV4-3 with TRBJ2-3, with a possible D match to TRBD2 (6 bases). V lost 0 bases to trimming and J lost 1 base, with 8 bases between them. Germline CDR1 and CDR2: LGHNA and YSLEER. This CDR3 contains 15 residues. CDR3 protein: CASSQDKRGTDTQYF. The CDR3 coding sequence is TGCGCCAGCAGCCAAGATAAGCGGGGCACAGATACGCAGTATTTT.

DNA for the CDR3: TGTGCCAGCAGTTACTCCGCAGGGGCCAACTATGGCTACACCTTC. This codes for CASSYSAGANYGYTF. The chain has TRBV6-5 and TRBJ1-2; perhaps TRBD1 as D (6 bases). Per the germline V gene, CDR1 is MNHEY and CDR2 is SVGAGI. The CDR3 has 15 amino acids. V was shortened by 0 bases and J by 2 bases, with 10 bases between the two germline ends.

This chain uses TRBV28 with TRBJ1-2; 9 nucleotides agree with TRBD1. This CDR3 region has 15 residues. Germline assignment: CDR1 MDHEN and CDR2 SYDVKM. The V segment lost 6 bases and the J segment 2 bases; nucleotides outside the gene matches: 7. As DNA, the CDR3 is TGTGCCAGCAGCCACTGGGACAGGGAAAACTATGGCTACACCTTC. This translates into CASSHWDRENYGYTF.

The CDR3 loop is CASSVRTGGNEQFF. The CDR3 DNA is TGTGCCAGCAGTGTTCGGACAGGGGGCAATGAGCAGTTCTTC. V and J are TRBV6-4 and TRBJ2-1; 10 bases are shared with TRBD1. This CDR3 is 14 amino acids long. The ends lost 4 bases at V and 6 bases at J; junction bases unmatched: 3. CDR1 is MRHNA, CDR2 SNTAGT, per germline.

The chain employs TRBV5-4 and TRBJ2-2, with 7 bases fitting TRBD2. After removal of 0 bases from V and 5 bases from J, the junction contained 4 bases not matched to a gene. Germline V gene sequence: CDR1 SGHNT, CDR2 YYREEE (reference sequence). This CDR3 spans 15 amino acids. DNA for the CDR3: TGTGCCAGCAGCTTGGGCGGGAGAGAGACCGGGGAGCTGTTTTTT. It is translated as CASSLGGRETGELFF.

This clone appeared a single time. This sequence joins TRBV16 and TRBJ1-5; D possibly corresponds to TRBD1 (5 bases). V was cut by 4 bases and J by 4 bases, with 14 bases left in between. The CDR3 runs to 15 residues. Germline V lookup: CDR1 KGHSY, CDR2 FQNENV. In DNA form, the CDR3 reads TGTGCCAGCAGCCGCAGGCAGGGTGTGAATCAGCCCCAGCATTTT. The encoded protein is CASSRRQGVNQPQHF. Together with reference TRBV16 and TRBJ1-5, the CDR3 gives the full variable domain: GEEVAQTPKHLVRGEGQKAKLYCAPIKGHSYVFWYQQVLKNEFKFLISFQNENVFDETGMPKERFSAKCLPNSPCSLEIQATKLEDSAVYFCASSRRQGVNQPQHFGDGTRLSIL.

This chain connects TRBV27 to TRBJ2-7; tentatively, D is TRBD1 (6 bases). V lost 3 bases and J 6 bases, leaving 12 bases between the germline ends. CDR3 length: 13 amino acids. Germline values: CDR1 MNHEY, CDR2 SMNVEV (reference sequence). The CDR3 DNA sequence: TGTGCCAGCAGTTTTGCACAGGGTGCCGAGCAGTACTTC. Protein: CASSFAQGAEQYF.

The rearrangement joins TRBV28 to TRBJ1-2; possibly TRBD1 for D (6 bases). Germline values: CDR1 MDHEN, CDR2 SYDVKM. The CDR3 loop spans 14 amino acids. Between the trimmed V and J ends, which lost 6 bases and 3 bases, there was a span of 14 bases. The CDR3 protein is CASRTGQLHYGYTF. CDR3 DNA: TGTGCCAGCAGAACAGGACAGTTGCACTATGGCTACACCTTC.

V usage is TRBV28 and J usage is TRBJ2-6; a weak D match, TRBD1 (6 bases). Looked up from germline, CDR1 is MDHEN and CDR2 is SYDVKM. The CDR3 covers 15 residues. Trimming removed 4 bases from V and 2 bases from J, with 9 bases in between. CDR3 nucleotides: TGTGCCAGCAGTTCTCACAGGGCTGGGGCCAACGTCCTGACTTTC. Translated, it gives CASSSHRAGANVLTF.

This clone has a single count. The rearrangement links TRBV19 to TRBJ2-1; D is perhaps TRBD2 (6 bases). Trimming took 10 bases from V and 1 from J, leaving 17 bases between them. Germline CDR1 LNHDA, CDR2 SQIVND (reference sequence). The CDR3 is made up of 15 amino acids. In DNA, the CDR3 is TGTGCCACCCCGCGCGGGGAGTTGTCCTACAATGAGCAGTTCTTC. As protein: CATPRGELSYNEQFF.

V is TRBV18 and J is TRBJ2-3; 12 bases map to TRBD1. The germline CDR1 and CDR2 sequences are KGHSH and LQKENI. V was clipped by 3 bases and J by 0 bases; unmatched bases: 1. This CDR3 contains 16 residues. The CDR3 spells CASSPGQGASTDTQYF. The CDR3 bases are TGTGCCAGCTCACCGGGACAGGGGGCTAGCACAGATACGCAGTATTTT.

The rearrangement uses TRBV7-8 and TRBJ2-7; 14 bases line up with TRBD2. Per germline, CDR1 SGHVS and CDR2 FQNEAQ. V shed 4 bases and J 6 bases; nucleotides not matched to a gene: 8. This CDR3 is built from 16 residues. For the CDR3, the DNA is TGTGCCAGCAGCTCGATGGGGACTAGCGGGAGTAGCGAGCAGTACTTC. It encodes CASSSMGTSGSSEQYF. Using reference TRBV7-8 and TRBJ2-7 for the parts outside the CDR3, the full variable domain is GAGVSQSPRYKVAKRGQDVALRCDPISGHVSLFWYQQALGQGPEFLTYFQNEAQLDKSGLPSDRFFAERPEGSVSTLKIQRTQQEDSAVYLCASSSMGTSGSSEQYFGPGTRLTVT.

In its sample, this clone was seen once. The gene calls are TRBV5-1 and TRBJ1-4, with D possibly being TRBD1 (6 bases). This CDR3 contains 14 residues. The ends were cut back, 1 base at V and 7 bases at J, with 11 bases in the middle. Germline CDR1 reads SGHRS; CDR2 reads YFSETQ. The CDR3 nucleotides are TGCGCCAGCAGCTTGTCAGGGGTGGGTGAAAAACTGTTTTTT. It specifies CASSLSGVGEKLFF. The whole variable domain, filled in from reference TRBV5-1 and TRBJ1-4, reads KAGVTQTPRYLIKTRGQQVTLSCSPISGHRSVSWYQQTPGQGLQFLFEYFSETQRNKGNFPGRFSGRQFSNSRSEMNVSTLELGDSALYLCASSLSGVGEKLFFGSGTQLSVL.

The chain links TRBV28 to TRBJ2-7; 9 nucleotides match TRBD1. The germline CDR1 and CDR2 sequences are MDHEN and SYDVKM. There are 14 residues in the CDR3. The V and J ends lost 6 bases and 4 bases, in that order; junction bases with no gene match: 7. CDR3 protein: CASRSTGGPYEQYF. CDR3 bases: TGTGCCAGCAGGAGCACAGGGGGCCCGTACGAGCAGTACTTC.

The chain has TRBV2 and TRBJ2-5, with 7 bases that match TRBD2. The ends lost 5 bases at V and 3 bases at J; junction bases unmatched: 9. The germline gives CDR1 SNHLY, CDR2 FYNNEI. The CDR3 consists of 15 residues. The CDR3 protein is CASSYLWTRKETQYF. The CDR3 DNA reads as TGTGCCAGCAGTTACCTTTGGACTAGAAAAGAGACCCAGTACTTC.

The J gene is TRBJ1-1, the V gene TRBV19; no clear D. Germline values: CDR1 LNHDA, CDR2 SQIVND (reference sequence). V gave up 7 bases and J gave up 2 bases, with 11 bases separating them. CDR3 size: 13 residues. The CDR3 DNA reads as TGTGCCAGTATTGGGCACCTAAACACTGAAGCTTTCTTT. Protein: CASIGHLNTEAFF.

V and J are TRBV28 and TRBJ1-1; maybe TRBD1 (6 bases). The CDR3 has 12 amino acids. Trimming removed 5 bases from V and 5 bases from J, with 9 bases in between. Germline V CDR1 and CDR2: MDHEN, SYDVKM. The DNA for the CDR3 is TGTGCCAGCAGTACACAGGGAACTGAAGCTTTCTTT. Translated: CASSTQGTEAFF.

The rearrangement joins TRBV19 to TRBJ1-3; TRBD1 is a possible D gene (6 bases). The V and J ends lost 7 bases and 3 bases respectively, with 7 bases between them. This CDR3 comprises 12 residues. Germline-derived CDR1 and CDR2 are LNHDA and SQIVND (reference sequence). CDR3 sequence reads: CASNRDGNTIYF. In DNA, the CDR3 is TGTGCCAGTAACAGGGATGGAAACACCATATATTTT.

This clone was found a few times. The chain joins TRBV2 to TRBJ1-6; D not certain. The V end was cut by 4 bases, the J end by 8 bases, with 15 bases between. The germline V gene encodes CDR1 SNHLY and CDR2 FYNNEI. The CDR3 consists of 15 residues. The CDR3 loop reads CASSGGEATDSPLHF. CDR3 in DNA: TGTGCCAGCAGTGGGGGAGAAGCGACCGATTCACCCCTCCACTTT.

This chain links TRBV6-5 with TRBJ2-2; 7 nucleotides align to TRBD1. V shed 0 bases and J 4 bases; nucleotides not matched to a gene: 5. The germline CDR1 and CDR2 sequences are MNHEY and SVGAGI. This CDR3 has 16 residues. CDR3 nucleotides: TGTGCCAGCAGTTACTCCGACAGGGTGGGCACCGGGGAGCTGTTTTTT. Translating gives CASSYSDRVGTGELFF.

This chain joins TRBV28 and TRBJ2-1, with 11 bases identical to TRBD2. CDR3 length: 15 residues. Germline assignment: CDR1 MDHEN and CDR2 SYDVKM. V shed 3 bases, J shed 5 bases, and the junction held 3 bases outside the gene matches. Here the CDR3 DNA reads TGTGCCAGCAGTTTTAGCGGGGGGGCTGACAATGAGCAGTTCTTC. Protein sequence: CASSFSGGADNEQFF. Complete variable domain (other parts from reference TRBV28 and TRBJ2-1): DVKVTQSSRYLVKRTGEKVFLECVQDMDHENMFWYRQDPGLGLRLIYFSYDVKMKEKGDIPEGYSVSREKKERFSLILESASTNQTSMYLCASSFSGGADNEQFFGPGTRLTVL.

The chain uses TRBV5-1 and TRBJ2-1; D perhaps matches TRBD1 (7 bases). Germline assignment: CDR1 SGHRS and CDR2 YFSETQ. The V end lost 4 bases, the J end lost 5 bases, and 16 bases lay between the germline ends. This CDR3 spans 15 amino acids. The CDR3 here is CASSPGDQGDNEQFF. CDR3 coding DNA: TGCGCCAGCAGCCCGGGGGACCAGGGGGACAATGAGCAGTTCTTC.

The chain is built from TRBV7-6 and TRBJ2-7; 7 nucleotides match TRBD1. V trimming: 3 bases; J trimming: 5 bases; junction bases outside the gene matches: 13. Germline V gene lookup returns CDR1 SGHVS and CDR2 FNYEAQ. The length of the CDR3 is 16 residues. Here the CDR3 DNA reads TGTGCCAGCAGCTTCCGACAGGGTGAGAATCCCAACGAGCAGTACTTC. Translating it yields CASSFRQGENPNEQYF.